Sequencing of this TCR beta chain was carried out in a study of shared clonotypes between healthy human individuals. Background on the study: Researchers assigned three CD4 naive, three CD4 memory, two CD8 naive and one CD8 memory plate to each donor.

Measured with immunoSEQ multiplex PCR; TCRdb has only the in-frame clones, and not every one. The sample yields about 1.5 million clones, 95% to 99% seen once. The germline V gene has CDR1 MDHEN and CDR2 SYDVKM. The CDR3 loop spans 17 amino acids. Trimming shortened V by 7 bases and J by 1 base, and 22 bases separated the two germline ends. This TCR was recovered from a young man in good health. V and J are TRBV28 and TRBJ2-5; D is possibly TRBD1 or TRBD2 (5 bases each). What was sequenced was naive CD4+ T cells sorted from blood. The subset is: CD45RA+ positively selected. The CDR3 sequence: CASTQQSGRRIQETQYF. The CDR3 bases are TGTGCCAGCACCCAACAGTCGGGACGGAGGATCCAAGAGACCCAGTACTTC.